This TCR beta chain was observed in a study of CDR3 diversity in severe acne. TCRdb independently ran MiXCR on the PCR reads; one entry per CDR3 protein. This table has more than 85,000 distinct CDR3 sequences, about half appearing once. Trimming stripped 5 bases from V and 2 bases from J, with 4 bases between. Per the germline V gene, CDR1 is SGHTA and CDR2 is FQGNSA. CDR3 size: 11 residues. Concerning this clonotype: No conserved phenylalanine or tryptophan is present at the end of the CDR3, so a read error is the likely explanation.

The V call is TRBV7-2, the J call TRBJ2-7; D call uncertain. What was sequenced was blood. The clonotype originates from a male donor with acne. In DNA form, the CDR3 reads TGTGCCAGCAGCCCGCCCTACGAGCAGTACCTC. This codes for CASSPPYEQYL.